The T cell receptor (beta chain) under discussion was sequenced for a study of T cell repertoires in cytomegalovirus infection. Turning to the study itself: As its CMV epitopes, the study selected recently identified HLA-C-restricted and well-studied HLA-B-restricted targets. The public TCR beta signatures pointed to both CMV infection and matching HLA type. Regarding the study as a whole: CMV-specific HLA-C-restricted TCR beta clonotypes dominated the ex vivo response. Summed public TCR beta family frequency identified CMV carriers bearing the relevant HLA.

CDR3 length: 15 residues. V shed 2 bases, J shed 0 bases, and the junction held 3 bases outside the gene matches. Germline V gene sequence: CDR1 SGHVS, CDR2 FQNEAQ. Each CDR3 protein is one row after TCRdb ran MiXCR on the reads. The sample shows roughly 500,000 distinct CDR3 sequences, about 42% of them seen only once. This clonotype appeared a few times. Its antigen is as yet unknown. This rearrangement joins TRBV7-8 to TRBJ2-7, with 8 positions matching TRBD2. This clonotype was obtained from a human donor in good health (CMV status not recorded). Some clones in this sample may be carry-over from other donors' samples. The sequencing here drew on cultured PBMCs, taken from culture after CMV antigen stimulation. The CDR3 nucleotides read TGTGCCAGCAGCTTATTAGCGGGGAGCTCCTACGAGCAGTACTTC. Amino acids: CASSLLAGSSYEQYF. Full variable domain (outside the CDR3, taken from reference TRBV7-8 and TRBJ2-7): GAGVSQSPRYKVAKRGQDVALRCDPISGHVSLFWYQQALGQGPEFLTYFQNEAQLDKSGLPSDRFFAERPEGSVSTLKIQRTQQEDSAVYLCASSLLAGSSYEQYFGPGTRLTVT.